A single sample gave rise to the 4 T cell receptor beta chains below, sequenced in a study of blood T cell repertoires in COVID-19. This table comes from immunoSEQ multiplex PCR, and its TCRdb copy is limited to in-frame clones, with some not included. The sample consists of around 81,000 clones, over 80% of them appearing once. The sequenced sample was peripheral blood. Receptor source: a man between 50 and 59 years old with acute or convalescent COVID-19.

The gene calls are TRBV28 and TRBJ2-5; D gene ambiguous. V lost 3 bases to trimming and J lost 3 bases, with 14 bases between them. CDR1 and CDR2 from the germline V gene are MDHEN and SYDVKM. This CDR3 comprises 15 residues. The CDR3 bases are TGTGCCAGCAGTTTTAGTCGAATTCAAAAAGAGACCCAGTACTTC. This translates into CASSFSRIQKETQYF. The full variable domain, completed using reference TRBV28 and TRBJ2-5, is DVKVTQSSRYLVKRTGEKVFLECVQDMDHENMFWYRQDPGLGLRLIYFSYDVKMKEKGDIPEGYSVSREKKERFSLILESASTNQTSMYLCASSFSRIQKETQYFGPGTRLLVL.

The rearrangement links TRBV5-4 to TRBJ2-7; 12 nucleotides agree with TRBD2. V lost 4 bases to trimming and J lost 6 bases; unmatched junction nucleotides: 8. The CDR3 length is 15 residues. Germline V gene lookup returns CDR1 SGHNT and CDR2 YYREEE (reference sequence). CDR3 loop: CASSPLTSGRGEQYF. In DNA form, the CDR3 reads TGTGCCAGCAGCCCGTTGACTAGCGGGAGAGGCGAGCAGTACTTC.

The V gene is TRBV9, the J gene TRBJ1-1; D unclear. Trimming cost V 3 bases and J 0 bases, with 12 bases left between them. The CDR3 is 15 residues long. Germline V gene sequence: CDR1 SGDLS, CDR2 YYNGEE. The chain's CDR3 is CASSGSGGMNTEAFF. CDR3 DNA: TGTGCCAGCAGCGGATCAGGAGGTATGAACACTGAAGCTTTCTTT.

This clone was seen a handful of times. The genes are TRBV19 and TRBJ2-3; the D gene is possibly TRBD1 (8 bases). The germline gives CDR1 LNHDA, CDR2 SQIVND (reference sequence). The germline V and J ends were trimmed by 4 bases and 1 base, with 15 bases remaining between them. CDR3 length: 16 amino acids. CDR3 protein: CASSKGRGQGTDTQYF. CDR3 nucleotide sequence: TGTGCCAGTAGTAAGGGGAGGGGACAGGGCACAGATACGCAGTATTTT.